The rows below give T cell receptor beta chains drawn from one sample of a study of T cell changes during pregnancy in multiple sclerosis. This table comes from immunoSEQ multiplex PCR, and its TCRdb copy is limited to in-frame clones, with some not included. This table has 80,000 to 95,000 clones, more than 90% appearing once. The input for sequencing was peripheral blood, taken in the second trimester of pregnancy. The receptors were sampled from a female donor with multiple sclerosis, enrolled in a pregnancy study. Each CDR3 is given without its conserved first and last residue. The order of the fields is D gene, V gene, J gene, CDR3 protein. A D gene is named only where the DNA matches it firmly.

TRBD1,TRBV27,TRBJ2-1,ASSSQGVEQF
.,TRBV5-1,TRBJ2-2,ASSEPVNTGELF
TRBD2,TRBV28,TRBJ2-3,ASSSGTSGGDTQY
TRBD1,TRBV6-1,TRBJ1-2,ASRGQGRNYGYT
.,TRBV28,TRBJ2-7,ASSANGLPYEQY
.,TRBV4-1,TRBJ1-4,ASSQVRNEKLF
TRBD2,TRBV11-2,TRBJ2-7,ASSGLAGGSEQY
TRBD1,TRBV10-3,TRBJ1-4,AIGQGGEKLF
TRBD1,TRBV28,TRBJ2-7,ASSSTGGYEQY
.,TRBV5-1,TRBJ2-3,ASSFLASSTDTQY
.,TRBV5-5,TRBJ2-7,ASSLRQGGTEQY
.,TRBV27,TRBJ1-4,ASRQGFTNEKLF
TRBD1,TRBV7-9,TRBJ2-7,ASSFRDRIYEQY
TRBD1,TRBV28,TRBJ2-2,ASGHRDRGWRGVTGELF
.,TRBV6-5,TRBJ1-2,ASSYVEGLGYT
.,TRBV11-3,TRBJ1-1,ASSLDRGGRAEAF
.,TRBV7-2,TRBJ1-1,ASRPEWGLSTEAF
TRBD1,TRBV29-1,TRBJ2-7,SVLQGGISNEQY
TRBD1,TRBV7-9,TRBJ1-2,ASSPQGVVGGYT
.,TRBV6-5,TRBJ2-3,ASSYSGQRNTQY
.,TRBV5-1,TRBJ2-5,ASSLGSIGTRETQY
TRBD1,TRBV13,TRBJ2-7,ASSHTGAPYEQY
.,TRBV7-9,TRBJ2-2,ASSTPGSGELF
.,TRBV5-1,TRBJ2-7,ASSYSSQGYEQY
.,TRBV5-1,TRBJ2-1,ASSSLRLGHYNEQF
.,TRBV29-1,TRBJ2-7,SVVFPAGVRSDEQY
TRBD2,TRBV28,TRBJ2-1,ASTTGLAEQF
TRBD1,TRBV11-2,TRBJ2-5,ASSTRLTGGLEETQY
.,TRBV9,TRBJ2-5,ASSVEAIRKETQY
TRBD1,TRBV6-4,TRBJ1-2,ASRATGVPYGYT
TRBD1,TRBV5-4,TRBJ2-5,ASRYRGEETQY
.,TRBV25-1,TRBJ1-1,ASSYLGGNTEAF
.,TRBV29-1,TRBJ1-5,SVEAGVGQPQH
.,TRBV5-6,TRBJ2-3,ASTRTVTDTQY
.,TRBV27,TRBJ2-5,ASSLGIQETQY
TRBD2,TRBV11-3,TRBJ2-3,ASSPGLAGGDGITDTQY
.,TRBV18,TRBJ2-3,ASSPLRRAADTQY
TRBD2,TRBV9,TRBJ2-1,ASSPRGGLASMSSYNEQF
TRBD2,TRBV11-2,TRBJ2-2,ASSLNRLAPTGELF
.,TRBV29-1,TRBJ1-2,SVEGGFPYGYT
TRBD1,TRBV29-1,TRBJ2-3,SVEGTGVDTQY
TRBD1,TRBV5-4,TRBJ1-2,ASSSRDRGLGYT
TRBD2,TRBV5-1,TRBJ2-5,ASSVGGVGETQY
.,TRBV10-3,TRBJ1-2,AISDQGTYGYT
.,TRBV7-2,TRBJ1-1,ASSDQPTSRTEEAF
.,TRBV12-5,TRBJ1-5,ASADPGVPGNQPQH
TRBD2,TRBV6-5,TRBJ2-7,ASSSRTSGRAGEQY
.,TRBV27,TRBJ2-7,ASSPLEQY
.,TRBV28,TRBJ1-5,ASKKTGALRPQH
TRBD2,TRBV5-4,TRBJ2-7,ASSLTSGASYEQY
TRBD2,TRBV6-5,TRBJ2-1,ASSRSGEVSEQF
TRBD1,TRBV6-1,TRBJ1-2,ASTNVGGTGGYT
TRBD2,TRBV5-8,TRBJ2-1,ASSFGLEYNEQF
TRBD1,TRBV27,TRBJ2-2,ASSLLDRVNTGELF
TRBD2,TRBV7-8,TRBJ2-2,ASSLGGLPPLTGELF